Listed below are T cell receptor beta chains from one sample, sequenced in a study of neurological immune-mediated disorders. MiXCR, applied by TCRdb to the 5' RACE reads, yields one record per CDR3 protein. The sample carries tens of thousands of distinct CDR3 sequences, about 5.1% recorded once. The material sequenced was PBMCs. These receptors were taken from a woman in her 70s with multiple sclerosis. CDR3s include the opening cysteine and the closing phenylalanine or tryptophan. D genes are given only for firm matches. Not all rows give a size; the values are once, few, many and, for expanded clones, a class.

j_gene,v_gene,abundance,d_gene,CDR3nt,CDR3aa
TRBJ2-1,TRBV20-1,many,NA,TGCAGTGCTAGAGAAGGTTCCCCTCCCCATGAGCAGTTCTTC,CSAREGSPPHEQFF
TRBJ1-1,TRBV7-2,NA,NA,TGTGCCAGCAGCCCGAAGCCCGGGACCACTGAAGCTTTCTTT,CASSPKPGTTEAFF
TRBJ2-7,TRBV9,NA,NA,TGTGCCAGCAGCCTCACCCCCACAGGAGACGAGCAGTACTTC,CASSLTPTGDEQYF
TRBJ2-7,TRBV7-2,many,TRBD2,TGTGCCAGCAGCTCTAGCGGGAGGGCCTACGAGCAGTACTTC,CASSSSGRAYEQYF
TRBJ1-2,TRBV12-3/TRBV12-4,many,NA,TGTGCCAGCAGTTTAGGCTATGGCTACACCTTC,CASSLGYGYTF
TRBJ2-7,TRBV4-3,many,NA,TGCGCCAGCAGCCAAGATATCGGAGGGAGCTCCTACGAGCAGTACTTC,CASSQDIGGSSYEQYF
TRBJ1-3,TRBV5-1,many,NA,TGCGCCAGCAGCTTAGAGTCCGGCTCTGGAAACACCATATATTTT,CASSLESGSGNTIYF
TRBJ2-5,TRBV4-2,many,TRBD2,TGTGCCAGCAGCCAAGAGGGGACTAGCGGGAGAGAGACCCAGTACTTC,CASSQEGTSGRETQYF
TRBJ2-1,TRBV2,many,TRBD2,TGTGCCAGCAGTGGACTAGCGCCCCTCGGGGGGAATGAGCAGTTCTTC,CASSGLAPLGGNEQFF
TRBJ2-3,TRBV7-2,many,TRBD2,TGTGCCAGCAGAACTCCCGGGCCCACGGCGGGGGCGCAGTATTTT,CASRTPGPTAGAQYF
TRBJ1-1,TRBV20-1,many,TRBD1,TGCAGTGCTAGTAAAGGGACAGCGAACACTGAAGCTTTCTTT,CSASKGTANTEAFF
TRBJ2-7,TRBV6-5,many,TRBD2,TGTGCCAGCAGCCTAGCGGGAGGGCCTTCGTTGAGAGGGGAGCAGTACTTC,CASSLAGGPSLRGEQYF
TRBJ2-1,TRBV30,many,NA,TGTGCCTGGGCGCTAGCGTCCTCCTACAATGAGCAGTTCTTC,CAWALASSYNEQFF
TRBJ2-7,TRBV3-1,many,TRBD2,TGTGCCAGCAGCCAAGATGGCGTTAGCGGGATCTACGAGCAGTACTTC,CASSQDGVSGIYEQYF
TRBJ2-5,TRBV4-3,many,NA,TGCGCCAGCAGCCAAGTCCTTAATCACATAGGAGAGACCCAGTACTTC,CASSQVLNHIGETQYF
TRBJ2-1,TRBV4-3,many,NA,TGCGCCAGCAGCCTCGTGGGACCATTAAGCTCCTACAATGAGCAGTTCTTC,CASSLVGPLSSYNEQFF
TRBJ2-7,TRBV13,many,NA,TGTGCCAGCAGCGCCGGACCGGGTAAGGAGCAGTACTTC,CASSAGPGKEQYF
TRBJ2-5,TRBV20-1,many,TRBD2,TGCAGTGCTAGAGACCCTAGCGGGGCCCAAGAGACCCAGTACTTC,CSARDPSGAQETQYF
TRBJ1-5,TRBV20-1,many,NA,TGCAGTGCTAGCGGGGGGTCCTTTAGCAATCAGCCCCAGCATTTT,CSASGGSFSNQPQHF
TRBJ2-7,TRBV6-1,many,NA,TGTGCCAGCAGTGAAGGGGGAAAGTACGAGCAGTACTTC,CASSEGGKYEQYF
TRBJ1-2,TRBV5-1,few,NA,TGCGCCAGCAGCCCGGGAGGGACTGAATATGGCTACACCTTC,CASSPGGTEYGYTF
TRBJ2-7,TRBV7-2,NA,TRBD1,TGTGCCAGCAGCTTAGGACCCGACAGGGGGCCATACGAGCAGTACTTC,CASSLGPDRGPYEQYF
TRBJ1-2,TRBV7-9,many,NA,TGTGCCAGCAGCTTAGAGGGCTCAGCGGGGCCCAACTATGGCTACACCTTC,CASSLEGSAGPNYGYTF
TRBJ2-1,TRBV5-1,many,NA,TGCGCCAGCAGCTTGGTGCCAGGGGACCATAATGAGCAGTTCTTC,CASSLVPGDHNEQFF
TRBJ2-3,TRBV20-1,NA,NA,TGCAGTGCTAGAGTGGGGGAGGCGTTAGATACGCAGTATTTT,CSARVGEALDTQYF
TRBJ2-1,TRBV5-1,many,NA,TGCGCCAGCAGCCAGACAGGACAAAGCTCCTACAATGAGCAGTTCTTC,CASSQTGQSSYNEQFF
TRBJ2-2,TRBV24-1,many,NA,TGTGCCACCTCCAGCCAAGCGGAGGTGGGCGGGGAGCTGTTTTTT,CATSSQAEVGGELFF
TRBJ2-1,TRBV3-1,many,NA,TGTGCCAGCAGCCAATCCCGGGACGCTGACAATGAGCAGTTCTTC,CASSQSRDADNEQFF
TRBJ2-7,TRBV5-1,many,TRBD2,TGCGCCAGTAATACCGGGACTAGCGGGAAAGAGCAGTACTTC,CASNTGTSGKEQYF
TRBJ2-4,TRBV20-1,once,TRBD2,TGCAGTGCTAGCGGGACTAGCGGGAGATGGGACAAAAACATTCAGTACTTC,CSASGTSGRWDKNIQYF
TRBJ2-3,TRBV20-1,many,NA,TGCAGTGCTAGTGGGAAAGATACGCAGTATTTT,CSASGKDTQYF
TRBJ2-1,TRBV12-3/TRBV12-4,many,TRBD2,TGTGCCAGCAGTCCCCCGGGCGGGAGGTCTACAACTGAGCAGTTCTTC,CASSPPGGRSTTEQFF
TRBJ2-7,TRBV15,few,NA,TGTGCCACCAGCAGAAAAGGGGAACCGTCCTACGAGCAGTACTTC,CATSRKGEPSYEQYF
TRBJ2-7,TRBV4-3,many,NA,TGCGCCAGCAGCCAAGCCCCGCCGGTCGCTAGCGCTTCCTACGAGCAGTACTTC,CASSQAPPVASASYEQYF
TRBJ2-2,TRBV4-3,few,NA,TGCGCCAGCAGCTCTAAGGGGCTGAACACCGGGGAGCTGTTTTTT,CASSSKGLNTGELFF
TRBJ2-3,TRBV29-1,many,NA,TGCAGCGTTGGCGGGGTGGACTCAACAGATACGCAGTATTTT,CSVGGVDSTDTQYF
TRBJ1-1,TRBV9,many,NA,TGTGCCAGCACCCCCTGGGTGGACACGGACACTGAAGCTTTCTTT,CASTPWVDTDTEAFF
TRBJ1-4,TRBV11-2,NA,NA,TGTGCCAGCAGCAGACGCCAGTCCCGGGCTGAAAAACTGTTTTTT,CASSRRQSRAEKLFF
TRBJ2-5,TRBV4-2,many,NA,TGTGCCAGCAGCCAAGATCTGAGAGAAGAGACCCAGTACTTC,CASSQDLREETQYF
TRBJ2-5,TRBV20-1,many,TRBD1,TGCAGTGCTAGACAGGGGGCTTCGGAGACCCAGTACTTC,CSARQGASETQYF
TRBJ1-1,TRBV15,few,NA,TGTGCCACCAGCAGAGATATCACGACAGGCGTTCGGGCTTTCTTT,CATSRDITTGVRAFF
TRBJ1-1,TRBV5-1,many,NA,TGCGCCAGCAGCCAGGTCCTTCGGGGTCGAACTGAAGCTTTCTTT,CASSQVLRGRTEAFF
TRBJ2-6,TRBV7-9,many,NA,TGTGCCAGCAGCTTTGACAGACTGAACGTCCTGACTTTC,CASSFDRLNVLTF
TRBJ1-2,TRBV3-1,few,TRBD1,TGTGCCAGCAGCCGGACAGGGGGTGTTAATGGCTACACCTTC,CASSRTGGVNGYTF
TRBJ2-5,TRBV7-2,many,NA,TGTGCCAGCAGCTTAGCCCACCAAGAGACCCAGTACTTC,CASSLAHQETQYF
TRBJ2-4,TRBV20-1,many,NA,TGCAGTGCTAGAGATCGAACTAGCAAAAACATTCAGTACTTC,CSARDRTSKNIQYF
TRBJ2-2,TRBV10-3,many,TRBD2,TGTGCCATCAGTGAATCTCTAGCGGGAGGTACCGGGGAGCTGTTTTTT,CAISESLAGGTGELFF
TRBJ2-1,TRBV20-1,many,TRBD1,TGCAGTGCTGTAACAGGGGGTGGCTACAATGAGCAGTTCTTC,CSAVTGGGYNEQFF
TRBJ1-2,TRBV9,many,NA,TGTGCCAGCAGCGTAGCCCGGGACACCCGGGCCGGCTATGGCTACACCTTC,CASSVARDTRAGYGYTF
TRBJ1-2,TRBV6-1,NA,TRBD1,TGTGCCAGCAGACCGGGGACAGGGGGCGACTATGGCTACACCTTC,CASRPGTGGDYGYTF
TRBJ1-6,TRBV3-1,many,NA,TGTGCCAGCAGCCGTCGACAGAATTCACCCCTCCACTTT,CASSRRQNSPLHF
TRBJ1-6,TRBV6-5,many,NA,TGTGCCAGCGCGCGGGACGAGAGCTCCTATAATTCACCCCTCCACTTT,CASARDESSYNSPLHF
TRBJ1-5,TRBV6-5,few,TRBD1,TGTGCCAGCAGCCACGGGACAGGCAATCAGCCCCAGCATTTT,CASSHGTGNQPQHF